These 10 T cell receptor beta chains were all obtained from the same sample, sequenced in a study of blood T cell repertoires in COVID-19. Method: immunoSEQ multiplex PCR; TCRdb's copy keeps in-frame clones and lacks some. The repertoire holds some 230,000 clones, 85% seen once, with around 3% in the top ten. Sequencing was carried out using peripheral blood. Receptor source: a man in his fifties or sixties who had recovered from COVID-19.

V gene TRBV19 combines with J gene TRBJ2-5, with D possibly matching TRBD1 (5 bases). Trimming left V 3 bases short and J 4 bases short, with 21 bases between. The CDR3 has 17 residues. Germline V gene sequence: CDR1 LNHDA, CDR2 SQIVND (reference sequence). The CDR3 nucleotides read TGTGCCAGTAGTATTGGGGCAGGTATCGAAAGGGGAGAGACCCAGTACTTC. This translates into CASSIGAGIERGETQYF.

The gene calls are TRBV7-2 and TRBJ2-1; 10 bases are shared with TRBD2. V was clipped by 5 bases and J by 9 bases; unmatched bases: 13. Germline CDR1 SGHTA, CDR2 FQGNSA. This CDR3 contains 16 residues. The DNA for the CDR3 is TGTGCCAGCAGCGCCGTAGCGGGAGGCCCTGGGGGTGAGCAGTTCTTC. Translating it yields CASSAVAGGPGGEQFF.

V usage is TRBV27 and J usage is TRBJ2-2; weak D call: TRBD2 (7 bases). Germline assignment: CDR1 MNHEY and CDR2 SMNVEV (reference sequence). Trimming shortened V by 5 bases and J by 3 bases, and 16 bases separated the two germline ends. This CDR3 region has 16 residues. CDR3 region: CASSPPGGLDTGELFF. DNA for the CDR3: TGTGCCAGCAGTCCCCCCGGGGGGCTGGACACCGGGGAGCTGTTTTTT.

This clone was seen at least ten times. The CDR3 DNA is TGTGCCAGCAGTAGCACAGCCCCTAATTCACCCCTCCACTTT. Residues: CASSSTAPNSPLHF. The genes are TRBV6-6 and TRBJ1-6; D is ambiguous. Looked up from germline, CDR1 is MNHNY and CDR2 is SVGAGI (reference sequence). Trimming removed 5 bases at V and 6 bases at J, with 11 bases between. This CDR3 spans 14 amino acids.

J is TRBJ1-1 and V is TRBV7-9, with D tentatively TRBD1 (5 bases). Germline assignment: CDR1 SEHNR and CDR2 FQNEAQ (reference sequence). With 0 bases removed from V and 3 bases from J, the gap between germline ends came to 11 bases. This CDR3 is 15 amino acids long. In nucleotides, the CDR3 is TGTGCCAGCAGCTTAGCGCAAGGCAGGGACACTGAAGCTTTCTTT. Residues: CASSLAQGRDTEAFF.

The chain uses TRBV19 and TRBJ2-1; a possible D gene is TRBD2 (5 bases). The CDR3 runs 12 residues. The V end was cut by 7 bases, the J end by 4 bases, with 8 bases between. The germline V gene encodes CDR1 LNHDA and CDR2 SQIVND (reference sequence). CDR3 bases: TGTGCCAGTACCAGAGGGTACAATGAGCAGTTCTTC. This encodes CASTRGYNEQFF.

This rearrangement joins TRBV25-1 to TRBJ1-2; TRBD1 is a possible D gene (5 bases). The CDR3 has 12 amino acids. Trimming shortened V by 4 bases and J by 7 bases, and 10 bases separated the two germline ends. The germline gives CDR1 MGHDK, CDR2 SYGVNS. In nucleotides, the CDR3 is TGTGCCAGCAGTGTAGGGGTTGCTGGCTACACCTTC. It translates to CASSVGVAGYTF.

The chain uses TRBV19 and TRBJ2-1; TRBD1 matches at 9 bases. CDR3 size: 14 residues. After removal of 7 bases from V and 7 bases from J, the junction contained 8 bases not matched to a gene. Germline V gene lookup returns CDR1 LNHDA and CDR2 SQIVND (reference sequence). The CDR3 region has the DNA TGTGCCAGTACGGCACAGGGGGCGAAAAATGAGCAGTTCTTC. This gives the protein CASTAQGAKNEQFF.

The rearrangement uses TRBV27 and TRBJ1-5, with 9 bases matching TRBD1. The CDR3 sequence is 15 residues long. Germline CDR1 MNHEY, CDR2 SMNVEV (reference sequence). Trimming removed 6 bases from V and 4 bases from J; junction bases left unmatched: 7. This CDR3 is CASRPTGGPNQPQHF. In nucleotides, the CDR3 is TGTGCCAGCAGGCCAACAGGGGGCCCAAATCAGCCCCAGCATTTT.

This chain links TRBV19 with TRBJ2-7; tentative D call: TRBD1 (6 bases). CDR3 length: 14 amino acids. V was pared by 2 bases and J by 7 bases, with 15 bases between. From germline, CDR1 is LNHDA and CDR2 SQIVND (reference sequence). CDR3 DNA: TGTGCCAGTAGTATAACAGGGTCGGGTCGGGAGCAGTACTTC. Translated: CASSITGSGREQYF.